These 9 T cell receptor beta chains originate from one sample sequenced in a study of cytomegalovirus exposure and HLA in healthy donors. This table comes from immunoSEQ multiplex PCR, and its TCRdb copy is limited to in-frame clones, with some not included. Of 160,000 or so clones listed, 88% were seen once; the top ten hold about 2.7%. The sample was PBMCs. The source of these receptors is a man aged 18 to 35 in good health and CMV-seronegative.

V is TRBV5-4 and J is TRBJ1-1; D may be TRBD1 (6 bases). V gave up 1 base and J gave up 3 bases, with 13 bases separating them. The germline V gene has CDR1 SGHNT and CDR2 YYREEE (reference sequence). This CDR3 spans 15 amino acids. CDR3 coding DNA: TGTGCCAGCAGCTTGACGCAGGGGATGGACACTGAAGCTTTCTTT. Its translation: CASSLTQGMDTEAFF.

In nucleotides, the CDR3 is TGTGCCAGGTTAGCGGGGCCGCCTTACGAGCAGTACGTC. Encoded protein: CARLAGPPYEQYV. This rearrangement joins TRBV9 to TRBJ2-7; TRBD2 matches at 8 bases. The germline CDR1 and CDR2 sequences are SGDLS and YYNGEE. The CDR3 extends over 13 amino acids. The trim removed 8 bases at V and 4 bases at J, leaving 8 bases unmatched.

The chain joins TRBV29-1 to TRBJ2-7, with D hard to call. Germline loops: CDR1 SQVTM, CDR2 ANQGSEA. Trimming took 2 bases from V and 2 from J, leaving 10 bases between them. This CDR3 comprises 13 residues. The chain's CDR3 is CSVENQSPYEQYF. The CDR3, as DNA: TGCAGCGTTGAAAACCAGTCACCCTACGAGCAGTACTTC.

The chain recombines TRBV27 with TRBJ2-7; 7 nucleotides agree with TRBD1. Germline-derived CDR1 and CDR2 are MNHEY and SMNVEV (reference sequence). There are 14 residues in the CDR3. Unmatched junction bases numbered 7, after V lost 6 bases and J lost 2 bases. CDR3 sequence (DNA): TGTGCCAGCAGGCCGGGACAGAGAGCCTACGAGCAGTACTTC. Amino acid sequence: CASRPGQRAYEQYF.

The CDR3 sequence is CASSFKSGGRVDQPQHF. CDR3 coding DNA: TGTGCCAGCAGCTTCAAGTCAGGGGGACGGGTGGATCAGCCCCAGCATTTT. The chain combines TRBV5-6 with TRBJ1-5; 7 nucleotides agree with TRBD1. This CDR3 is 17 amino acids long. Germline V lookup: CDR1 SGHDT, CDR2 YYEEEE. The V and J ends lost 2 bases and 5 bases, in that order; junction bases with no gene match: 13.

The chain uses TRBV28 and TRBJ2-2, with TRBD1 identical over 7 bases. The CDR3 extends over 16 amino acids. Losses at the gene ends were 4 bases for V and 0 bases for J; bases not matched to a gene: 5. The germline V gene encodes CDR1 MDHEN and CDR2 SYDVKM. The CDR3 sequence is CASSYDRATNTGELFF. The DNA of the CDR3 is TGTGCCAGCAGTTACGACAGGGCGACGAACACCGGGGAGCTGTTTTTT.

The chain couples TRBV7-6 to TRBJ2-2; D ambiguous. Germline lookup yields CDR1 SGHVS and CDR2 FNYEAQ. The CDR3 totals 13 residues. Trimming pared 5 bases from V and 5 bases from J, leaving 9 bases between. The CDR3 spells CASSQQQTGELFF. CDR3 bases: TGTGCCAGCAGCCAACAGCAAACCGGGGAGCTGTTTTTT. The complete variable domain, with remaining parts taken from reference TRBV7-6 and TRBJ2-2, reads GAGVSQSPRYKVTKRGQDVALRCDPISGHVSLYWYRQALGQGPEFLTYFNYEAQQDKSGLPNDRFSAERPEGSISTLTIQRTEQRDSAMYRCASSQQQTGELFFGEGSRLTVL.

The chain employs TRBV6-5 and TRBJ1-2; no firm D call. The V and J ends lost 7 bases and 4 bases respectively, with 13 bases between them. Germline V gene data show CDR1 as MNHEY and CDR2 as SVGAGI. The CDR3 covers 13 residues. The CDR3 here is CASNDMGSYGYTF. CDR3 DNA sequence: TGTGCCAGCAATGACATGGGCTCCTATGGCTACACCTTC.

The chain links TRBV5-4 to TRBJ2-5; TRBD1 matches at 9 bases. V trimming: 0 bases; J trimming: 6 bases; junction bases outside the gene matches: 3. The CDR3 consists of 14 residues. Germline V lookup: CDR1 SGHNT, CDR2 YYREEE (reference sequence). In DNA, the CDR3 is TGTGCCAGCAGCTTGGGGGACAGGGCGAAGACCCAGTACTTC. This gives the protein CASSLGDRAKTQYF.